The 11 T cell receptor beta chains presented below share a single source sample, sequenced in a study of T cell repertoires in cytomegalovirus infection. TCRdb re-called the reads with MiXCR, one entry per CDR3 protein. This table has 650,000 to 900,000 distinct CDR3 sequences, 25% to 35% appearing once. No cognate antigen is known for these TCRs. The sample consisted of cultured CD8+ T cells from PBMCs, taken from culture after CMV antigen stimulation. These receptors were collected from a human donor in good health (CMV status not recorded). Some clones in this sample may be carry-over from other donors' samples.

This rearrangement joins TRBV20-1 to TRBJ2-3; 7 bases are shared with TRBD2. The CDR3 has 17 amino acids. The V gene's germline CDR1 is DFQATT and CDR2 SNEGSKA (reference sequence). V trimming: 5 bases; J trimming: 0 bases; junction bases outside the gene matches: 14. In DNA, the CDR3 is TGCAGTGCTCCCCTTCTCCAGACTAGCCCTAGCACAGATACGCAGTATTTT. Its translation: CSAPLLQTSPSTDTQYF.

This clonotype was recorded at least ten times. The J gene is TRBJ1-5, the V gene TRBV12-3 or TRBV12-4; D might be TRBD1 (5 bases). The V end lost 7 bases, the J end lost 5 bases, and 15 bases lay between the germline ends. CDR3 length: 14 amino acids. CDR3 in amino acids: CASTLGADHQPQHF. In DNA, the CDR3 is TGTGCCAGCACCCTAGGGGCGGACCATCAGCCCCAGCATTTT.

The chain has TRBV10-3 and TRBJ1-1; 7 bases are shared with TRBD1. CDR1 and CDR2 (germline): ENHRY, SYGVKD. Losses at the gene ends were 4 bases for V and 10 bases for J; bases not matched to a gene: 9. The CDR3 sequence is 13 residues long. The CDR3 coding sequence is TGTGCCATCAGTGGAACAGGGGAAGTTGGAGCTTTCTTT. Translating it yields CAISGTGEVGAFF.

The chain joins TRBV5-4 to TRBJ2-1; D ambiguous. Trimming removed 4 bases from V and 8 bases from J, with 10 bases in between. CDR1 is SGHNT and CDR2 is YYREEE in the germline V gene (reference sequence). The CDR3 is 12 amino acids. CDR3 coding DNA: TGTGCCAGCAGCGTCCCCCGAGATGAGCAGTTCTTC. It codes for CASSVPRDEQFF.

V usage is TRBV29-1 and J usage is TRBJ1-2; possibly TRBD1 for D (5 bases). Trimming left V 3 bases short and J 8 bases short, with 10 bases between. Germline CDR1 reads SQVTM; CDR2 reads ANQGSEA. This CDR3 spans 11 amino acids. The CDR3 DNA reads TGCAGCGTTGAGGAGGGGCACGGCTACACCTTC. This gives the protein CSVEEGHGYTF. The whole variable domain, filled in from reference TRBV29-1 and TRBJ1-2, reads SAVISQKPSRDICQRGTSLTIQCQVDSQVTMMFWYRQQPGQSLTLIATANQGSEATYESGFVIDKFPISRPNLTFSTLTVSNMSPEDSSIYLCSVEEGHGYTFGSGTRLTVV.

The chain joins TRBV5-5 to TRBJ1-5, with D possibly being TRBD1 (6 bases). Germline-derived CDR1 and CDR2 are SGHKS and YYEKEE (reference sequence). Trimming took 1 base from V and 0 from J, leaving 8 bases between them. The CDR3 consists of 15 residues. As DNA, the CDR3 is TGTGCCAGCAGCTTGAACAGGGATAGCAATCAGCCCCAGCATTTT. As protein: CASSLNRDSNQPQHF.

Note on this clonotype: Just one base apart from a much larger clone, this may be a read error. The chain joins TRBV27 to TRBJ1-2; D is uncertain. The CDR3 runs to 12 residues. Trimming took 5 bases from V and 4 from J, leaving 8 bases between them. Germline V gene sequence: CDR1 MNHEY, CDR2 SMNVEV (reference sequence). In DNA form, the CDR3 reads TGTGCCAGCAGTCGGGGAGGCTATGGCTACACCTTC. It translates to CASSRGGYGYTF.

V gene TRBV7-8 combines with J gene TRBJ1-2, with no clear D. Looked up from germline, CDR1 is SGHVS and CDR2 is FQNEAQ. Trimming took off 5 bases at V and 9 bases at J, with 13 bases between the two ends. This CDR3 region has 12 residues. This CDR3 is CASSPSTLRYTF. The DNA for the CDR3 is TGTGCCAGCAGCCCTTCGACCCTACGCTACACCTTC.

This clonotype came up many times. The chain joins TRBV7-9 to TRBJ2-1; 10 nucleotides match TRBD1. CDR3 length: 15 residues. Trimming removed 1 base from V and 9 bases from J; junction bases left unmatched: 6. Germline loops: CDR1 SEHNR, CDR2 FQNEAQ (reference sequence). CDR3 nucleotide sequence: TGTGCCAGCAGCTTAGGCGACAGGGGGCACGGTGAGCAGTTCTTC. Protein sequence: CASSLGDRGHGEQFF.

The chain joins TRBV5-5 to TRBJ2-1; D may correspond to TRBD1 or TRBD2 (6 bases each). Trimming took off 1 base at V and 2 bases at J, with 22 bases between the two ends. CDR1 and CDR2 from the germline V gene are SGHKS and YYEKEE (reference sequence). CDR3 length: 19 residues. CDR3 protein: CASSLMRTARLGPYNEQFF. CDR3 coding DNA: TGTGCCAGCAGCTTGATGAGGACAGCGCGACTAGGCCCCTACAATGAGCAGTTCTTC.

The chain couples TRBV7-8 to TRBJ1-1, with D unclear. This CDR3 contains 16 residues. Germline V CDR1 and CDR2: SGHVS, FQNEAQ. Trimming left V 0 bases short and J 5 bases short, with 16 bases between. The CDR3, as DNA: TGTGCCAGCAGCTTAGCCTATGGACCCTATGGTACTGAAGCTTTCTTT. It yields the protein CASSLAYGPYGTEAFF.